This T cell receptor beta chain was profiled in a study of shared clonotypes between healthy human individuals. Sequenced by immunoSEQ multiplex PCR; TCRdb stores in-frame clones only, minus some. The sample lists 1.5 million to 2.5 million clones; about 94% were seen once. Study-wide findings and caveats: Among the subsets, naive ones generally showed larger estimated richness than memory ones.

A word on this clone: Its antigen is unknown.

CDR1 and CDR2 from the germline V gene are MDHEN and SYDVKM. V lost 4 bases and J lost 4; bases outside the gene matches: 11. The CDR3 is 16 residues long. Cells designated naive CD8 were CD45RO-negative and were positively selected for CCR7, with terminally differentiated effector memory CD45RA+ cells excluded. None of the donors, who were healthy HIV-negative adults, had recently had acute infections or vaccinations. The chain links TRBV28 to TRBJ2-5; 8 nucleotides match TRBD2. The TCR comes from a man between 18 and 35 years old in good health. Sequences were obtained from naive CD8+ T cells sorted from blood. In DNA, the CDR3 is TGTGCCAGCAGTTACAGACTAGCGAGTGAGGGAGAGACCCAGTACTTC. Its protein is CASSYRLASEGETQYF.